One and the same sample provided the 17 T cell receptor beta chains below, sequenced in a study of cytomegalovirus exposure and HLA in healthy donors. The study ran its PCR with 60 Vbeta and 13 Jbeta primers. Some clones are missing from TCRdb's copy, which holds only in-frame ones; the method was immunoSEQ multiplex PCR. Among about 140,000 clones listed, more than 70% were seen once. The sample comprised PBMCs. Receptors were obtained from a woman in her thirties or forties in good health and CMV-seronegative.

Only a few counts were recorded for this clone. V and J are TRBV21-1 and TRBJ2-2; the D call of TRBD1 is as the table states it, not checked on the DNA. TRBV21-1 is a documented pseudogene. This CDR3 has 21 amino acids. CDR3 coding DNA: TGTGCCAGCAGCACGGAAATTCAACCGGGACAGGGATTGCGGAGCACCGGGGAGCTGTTTTTT. Translation: CASSTEIQPGQGLRSTGELFF.

This rearrangement joins TRBV6-6 to TRBJ2-7; tentatively, D is TRBD1 (6 bases). The V gene lost 5 bases and the J gene lost 3 bases, with 8 bases spanning the gap. CDR1 is MNHNY and CDR2 is SVGAGI in the germline V gene (reference sequence). The CDR3 covers 12 residues. For the CDR3, the DNA is TGTGCCAGCAGTACAGGGATCTACGAGCAGTACTTC. Its translation is CASSTGIYEQYF.

This chain joins TRBV11-2 and TRBJ1-4; 8 nucleotides agree with TRBD1. V dropped 2 bases and J dropped 4; count of bases not matched to a gene: 3. This CDR3 is 15 amino acids long. CDR1 and CDR2 (germline): SGHAT, FQNNGV. The CDR3 region is CASSLQTGVNEKLFF. For the CDR3, the DNA is TGTGCCAGCAGCTTACAGACAGGGGTTAATGAAAAACTGTTTTTT. Supplemented by reference TRBV11-2 and TRBJ1-4, the full variable domain reads EAGVAQSPRYKIIEKRQSVAFWCNPISGHATLYWYQQILGQGPKLLIQFQNNGVVDDSQLPKDRFSAERLKGVDSTLKIQPAKLEDSAVYLCASSLQTGVNEKLFFGSGTQLSVL.

V is TRBV7-9 and J is TRBJ2-5; tentatively, D is TRBD2 (5 bases). In germline, CDR1 is SEHNR, CDR2 FQNEAQ (reference sequence). Trimming stripped 8 bases from V and 5 bases from J, with 18 bases between. This CDR3 comprises 14 residues. CDR3 region: CASPSLDGGETQYF. The CDR3, as DNA: TGTGCCAGCCCCAGTCTGGACGGCGGGGAGACCCAGTACTTC.

The chain employs TRBV6-1 and TRBJ2-5, with D possibly being TRBD1 (6 bases). CDR3 length: 14 amino acids. Germline CDR1 reads MNHNS; CDR2 reads SASEGT. V was cut by 6 bases and J by 2 bases, with 13 bases left in between. In DNA form, the CDR3 reads TGTGCCAGCAGCCAAAACAGGGCACAAGAGACCCAGTACTTC. It encodes CASSQNRAQETQYF.

This clone appeared a single time. One end of the junction does not line up with germline, which may come from a read error. The J gene is TRBJ1-2, the V gene TRBV7-9, with D hard to call. From germline, CDR1 is SEHNR and CDR2 FQNEAQ (reference sequence). This CDR3 is built from 10 residues. This chain's CDR3 is CSSSLYGYTF. The CDR3 DNA follows: TGTTCCAGCAGCCTCTATGGCTACACCTTC.

The chain recombines TRBV5-4 with TRBJ2-7, with 8 bases that match TRBD1. V dropped 2 bases and J dropped 5; count of bases not matched to a gene: 3. The CDR3 covers 13 residues. CDR1 and CDR2 (germline): SGHNT, YYREEE (reference sequence). CDR3 protein: CASSFSGGHEQYF. The CDR3 region has the DNA TGTGCCAGCAGCTTCTCAGGGGGCCACGAGCAGTACTTC.

This chain links TRBV5-8 with TRBJ1-5; unclear D gene. Germline assignment: CDR1 SGHTS and CDR2 YDEGEE. The CDR3 runs 13 residues. Trimming removed 0 bases from V and 6 bases from J, with 7 bases in between. CDR3: CASSLVVAQPQHF. Here the CDR3 DNA reads TGTGCCAGCAGCTTGGTAGTTGCTCAGCCCCAGCATTTT.

This clone was counted between two and nine times. Distinct nucleotide sequences in the sample also encode this CDR3. This chain links TRBV4-1 with TRBJ2-5; possibly TRBD1 for D (6 bases). The germline V and J ends were trimmed by 1 base and 4 bases, with 10 bases remaining between them. Germline CDR1 MGHRA, CDR2 YSYEKL. The length of the CDR3 is 14 residues. CDR3 protein: CASSQGQGRETQYF. In DNA, the CDR3 is TGCGCCAGCAGCCAAGGGCAGGGGCGAGAGACCCAGTACTTC.

The chain has TRBV7-6 and TRBJ1-6, with 11 bases fitting TRBD1. Germline loops: CDR1 SGHVS, CDR2 FNYEAQ. V dropped 1 base and J dropped 8; count of bases not matched to a gene: 4. The length of the CDR3 is 16 residues. CDR3 protein: CASSLGRDRGDSPLHF. CDR3 bases: TGTGCCAGCAGCTTAGGGAGGGACAGGGGGGATTCACCCCTCCACTTT.

This clone has a single count. This chain uses TRBV10-3 with TRBJ2-3; D possibly corresponds to TRBD2 (6 bases). The V end was cut by 4 bases, the J end by 0 bases, with 8 bases between. Germline V CDR1 and CDR2: ENHRY, SYGVKD. CDR3 length equals 14 residues. Here the CDR3 reads CAISGGTSTDTQYF. In DNA form, the CDR3 reads TGTGCCATCAGTGGCGGGACTAGCACAGATACGCAGTATTTT.

This chain links TRBV6-1 with TRBJ2-7; 7 nucleotides align to TRBD1. The CDR3 sequence is 12 residues long. J lost 2 bases, V lost 8 bases, and 3 bases had no gene match. Per germline, CDR1 MNHNS and CDR2 SASEGT. CDR3 loop: CASWDSTYEQYF. CDR3 bases: TGTGCCAGCTGGGACAGCACCTACGAGCAGTACTTC.

The chain is built from TRBV5-4 and TRBJ2-3; the match to TRBD2 covers 12 bases. Trimming took 5 bases from V and 6 from J; bases not matched to a gene: 10. The CDR3 loop spans 16 amino acids. Germline V gives CDR1 SGHNT, CDR2 YYREEE (reference sequence). CDR3 nucleotides: TGTGCCAGCAGTCGTGCTAGCGGGAGGGCTCGGGATACGCAGTATTTT. Residues: CASSRASGRARDTQYF.

The J gene is TRBJ2-1, the V gene TRBV6-1; 15 bases map to TRBD2. Germline CDR1 and CDR2: MNHNS and SASEGT. V shed 8 bases, J shed 3 bases, and the junction held 2 bases outside the gene matches. The CDR3 length is 15 residues. CDR3 sequence reads: CASGTSGGHYNEQFF. In DNA form, the CDR3 reads TGTGCCAGCGGGACTAGCGGGGGGCACTACAATGAGCAGTTCTTC.

This chain uses TRBV4-2 with TRBJ1-4, with 8 bases that match TRBD1. This CDR3 contains 16 residues. The V and J ends lost 0 bases and 7 bases, in that order; junction bases with no gene match: 7. Germline V CDR1 and CDR2: LGHNA, YNFKEQ. The CDR3 DNA reads TGTGCCAGCAGCCAAGAGGCAGGGGGCGCCCCTGAAAAACTGTTTTTT. This translates into CASSQEAGGAPEKLFF.

In nucleotides, the CDR3 is TGCGCCAGCAGCTTGGCAGGGCAGGGGGCTTCTTCACCCCTCCACTTT. Protein product: CASSLAGQGASSPLHF. The chain couples TRBV5-1 to TRBJ1-6, with 8 positions matching TRBD1. The germline V gene encodes CDR1 SGHRS and CDR2 YFSETQ. The CDR3 covers 16 residues. The V and J ends lost 0 bases and 9 bases, in that order; junction bases with no gene match: 8.

V and J are TRBV4-1 and TRBJ1-5, with TRBD1 identical over 9 bases. The trim removed 4 bases at V and 0 bases at J, leaving 7 bases unmatched. Looked up from germline, CDR1 is MGHRA and CDR2 is YSYEKL. This CDR3 comprises 17 residues. As DNA, the CDR3 is TGCGCCAGCAGCCCGCCGGGGACAGGGTTTAGCAATCAGCCCCAGCATTTT. It encodes CASSPPGTGFSNQPQHF.